This TCR beta chain came from a study of OX40 agonist ivuxolimab in advanced cancers. Study information: Two patients with cutaneous melanoma and one with hepatocellular carcinoma, three in total, showed partial responses.

This table comes from immunoSEQ multiplex PCR, and its TCRdb copy is limited to in-frame clones, with some not included. The sample shows 50,000 to 75,000 clones, around 87% of them seen only once. This CDR3 region has 15 residues. Germline lookup yields CDR1 SGHRS and CDR2 YFSETQ. The trim removed 6 bases at V and 4 bases at J, leaving 8 bases unmatched. The receptor was derived from an adult with an advanced solid tumor such as melanoma, head and neck, liver or kidney cancer. The rearrangement uses TRBV5-1 and TRBJ2-5; the match to TRBD2 covers 11 bases. Here the sequenced sample was CD4+ or CD8+ T cells sorted from blood, taken in a trial of the OX40 agonist ivuxolimab. The CDR3 nucleotides read TGCGCCAGCATTGCTAGCGGGGGGTTCTCAGAGACCCAGTACTTC. Protein product: CASIASGGFSETQYF. Drawing the rest from reference TRBV5-1 and TRBJ2-5, the complete variable domain is KAGVTQTPRYLIKTRGQQVTLSCSPISGHRSVSWYQQTPGQGLQFLFEYFSETQRNKGNFPGRFSGRQFSNSRSEMNVSTLELGDSALYLCASIASGGFSETQYFGPGTRLLVL.